These 10 T cell receptor beta chains were sequenced from one sample in a study of shared clonotypes between healthy human individuals. Sequenced by immunoSEQ multiplex PCR; TCRdb stores in-frame clones only, minus some. This sample yields approximately 2.5 million clones, of which about 92% are seen a single time; roughly 0.15% belongs to the top ten. Material: naive CD4+ T cells sorted from blood. Subset here: CD45RA+ positively selected. The receptors stem from a man aged 18 to 29 in good health.

This chain's CDR3 is CASSLDPGATSFSGNTIYF. The CDR3 DNA is TGTGCCAGCAGCTTAGATCCGGGGGCTACATCCTTCTCTGGAAACACCATATATTTT. This sequence joins TRBV7-2 and TRBJ1-3; TRBD1 is a possible D gene (6 bases). Between the trimmed V and J ends, which lost 1 base and 0 bases, there was a span of 19 bases. Germline assignment: CDR1 SGHTA and CDR2 FQGNSA. This CDR3 is built from 19 residues.

The CDR3 here is CASSESGTVKTFF. The CDR3 DNA is TGCGCCAGCAGTGAGTCCGGGACCGTCAAGACTTTCTTT. The rearrangement joins TRBV10-1 to TRBJ1-1, with a possible D match to TRBD1 (5 bases). The CDR3 runs 13 residues. Germline V gene sequence: CDR1 WNHNN, CDR2 SYGVQD (reference sequence). V lost 0 bases, J lost 12 bases, and 14 bases lay in between.

With respect to this clone: Other DNA variants within this sample encode the same CDR3. The rearrangement joins TRBV4-3 to TRBJ1-5; 7 bases fit TRBD1. Germline CDR1 is LGHNA and CDR2 is YSLEER. The length of the CDR3 is 15 residues. The trim removed 0 bases at V and 4 bases at J, leaving 3 bases unmatched. The CDR3 region has the DNA TGCGCCAGCAGCCAAGAAGCAGGGGGGAATCAGCCCCAGCATTTT. Amino acids: CASSQEAGGNQPQHF.

The chain uses TRBV6-5 and TRBJ2-2; 9 bases are shared with TRBD1. The CDR3 contains 15 residues. CDR1 and CDR2 (germline): MNHEY, SVGAGI. Germline trimming cut 6 bases from V and 5 bases from J; bases unmatched to any gene: 7. CDR3 sequence reads: CASRIGQGRTGELFF. As DNA, the CDR3 is TGTGCCAGCAGAATAGGACAGGGGAGGACCGGGGAGCTGTTTTTT.

The rearrangement links TRBV5-1 to TRBJ1-1; D is perhaps TRBD1 (6 bases). The CDR3 length is 16 residues. CDR1 is SGHRS and CDR2 is YFSETQ in the germline V gene. The V end was cut by 2 bases, the J end by 2 bases, with 16 bases between. The CDR3 nucleotides are TGCGCCAGCAGCTTAAGGGGGTACGGGGACAACACTGAAGCTTTCTTT. It is translated as CASSLRGYGDNTEAFF.

The V and J genes are TRBV9 and TRBJ2-7; D gene ambiguous. The V gene lost 7 bases and the J gene lost 3 bases, with 17 bases spanning the gap. The CDR3 contains 14 residues. Germline CDR1 and CDR2: SGDLS and YYNGEE. Written as DNA, the CDR3 is TGTGCCAGCGGATTGGGTATGAGTTACTACGAGCAGTACTTC. This sequence encodes CASGLGMSYYEQYF.

The chain combines TRBV7-2 with TRBJ2-2; 7 nucleotides agree with TRBD2. The CDR3 extends over 15 amino acids. Germline V gene sequence: CDR1 SGHTA, CDR2 FQGNSA. The V gene end was trimmed by 1 base and the J gene end by 6 bases; junction bases not matched to a gene: 5. DNA of the CDR3: TGTGCCAGCAGCTTAGGCGGGAGCAAGGCCGGGGAGCTGTTTTTT. This translates into CASSLGGSKAGELFF. Full variable domain (missing parts from reference TRBV7-2 and TRBJ2-2): GAGVSQSPSNKVTEKGKDVELRCDPISGHTALYWYRQSLGQGLEFLIYFQGNSAPDKSGLPSDRFSAERTGGSVSTLTIQRTQQEDSAVYLCASSLGGSKAGELFFGEGSRLTVL.

As concerns this clone: The same CDR3 can be traced to other DNA sequences in this sample. This sequence joins TRBV5-1 and TRBJ2-7, with 9 bases aligning to TRBD1. V was pared by 1 base and J by 4 bases, with 3 bases of the junction left unmatched. Germline CDR1 SGHRS, CDR2 YFSETQ. The CDR3 spans 14 residues. The CDR3 sequence is CASSLWGQGYEQYF. The CDR3 bases are TGCGCCAGCAGCTTGTGGGGACAGGGATACGAGCAGTACTTC. The complete variable domain, with remaining parts taken from reference TRBV5-1 and TRBJ2-7, reads KAGVTQTPRYLIKTRGQQVTLSCSPISGHRSVSWYQQTPGQGLQFLFEYFSETQRNKGNFPGRFSGRQFSNSRSEMNVSTLELGDSALYLCASSLWGQGYEQYFGPGTRLTVT.

Here the CDR3 DNA reads TGTGCCAGCAGCGTAGCATCTCGGACAATCGTTTACGAGCAGTACTTC. Amino acid sequence: CASSVASRTIVYEQYF. V usage is TRBV9 and J usage is TRBJ2-7; possible D gene TRBD1, 5 bases. V was trimmed by 0 bases and J by 4 bases, leaving 17 bases between them. The CDR3 has 16 residues. The germline CDR1 and CDR2 sequences are SGDLS and YYNGEE.

This chain connects TRBV15 to TRBJ2-3, with 7 nucleotides matching TRBD1. The length of the CDR3 is 16 residues. V trimming: 1 base; J trimming: 3 bases; junction bases outside the gene matches: 7. The germline V gene encodes CDR1 LNHNV and CDR2 YYDKDF (reference sequence). In nucleotides, the CDR3 is TGTGCCACCAGCAGAGTCACAGGGGTGTTGACAGATACGCAGTATTTT. It encodes CATSRVTGVLTDTQYF.